This T cell receptor beta chain was sequenced for a study of control samples from healthy donors and cancer patients. The assay was immunoSEQ multiplex PCR, and TCRdb's table has in-frame clones only and misses some. The repertoire includes 100,000 to 150,000 clones, about nine tenths of them detected once, and about 2.5% sits in the top ten. Sequences were obtained from blood. The TCR was taken from a man aged 40-50 years in good health.

CDR3 coding DNA: TGTGCCAGCAGCTCCCGGGGGGACCTGTACAATGAGCAGTTCTTC. This translates into CASSSRGDLYNEQFF. The chain has TRBV9 and TRBJ2-1; 7 positions match TRBD2. CDR3 size: 15 residues. Trimming removed 4 bases from V and 4 bases from J; junction bases left unmatched: 8. Germline V lookup: CDR1 SGDLS, CDR2 YYNGEE.